This is a list of T cell receptor beta chains from one sample in a study of shared clonotypes between healthy human individuals. Produced via immunoSEQ multiplex PCR; TCRdb's table is partial and in-frame only. Of about 680,000 clones in the sample, roughly nine tenths were seen once. The sequenced material came from naive CD8+ T cells sorted from blood. Receptor source: a young man in good health. CDR3s include the opening cysteine and the closing phenylalanine or tryptophan. Fields, in order: J gene, D gene, V gene, CDR3 protein, CDR3 DNA. The D gene is left open where the match is weak.

>TRBJ2-1|TRBD2|TRBV27
CASSFLGLAERREQFF
TGTGCCAGCAGTTTCCTTGGACTAGCGGAGAGGCGTGAGCAGTTCTTC
>TRBJ1-2|TRBD1|TRBV29-1
CSVYGTERQTYGYTF
TGCAGCGTTTACGGGACAGAAAGACAAACCTATGGCTACACCTTC
>TRBJ2-1|TRBD2|TRBV5-4
CASSSASGSFGGDEQFF
TGTGCCAGCAGCTCAGCTAGCGGGAGTTTCGGTGGTGATGAGCAGTTCTTC
>TRBJ1-5|TRBD1|TRBV7-9
CASSSGQGPGKPQHF
TGTGCCAGCAGTTCGGGACAGGGGCCGGGGAAGCCCCAGCATTTT
>TRBJ2-7|NA|TRBV27
CASSLSLPNPGYEQYF
TGTGCCAGCAGTTTATCGTTGCCAAACCCGGGGTACGAGCAGTACTTC
>TRBJ1-1|TRBD1|TRBV4-1
CASSQGRQGVAEAFF
TGCGCCAGCAGCCAAGGGAGACAGGGTGTTGCGGAAGCTTTCTTT
>TRBJ1-1|NA|TRBV5-1
CASSLEVPSFGWNTEAFF
TGCGCCAGCAGCTTGGAGGTTCCGTCGTTCGGATGGAACACTGAAGCTTTCTTT
>TRBJ2-3|TRBD2|TRBV28
CASSFIAGSTDTQYF
TGTGCCAGCAGTTTCATAGCGGGATCGACAGATACGCAGTATTTT
>TRBJ1-1|TRBD1|TRBV6-5
CASSQGGTEAFF
TGTGCCAGCAGCCAGGGGGGGACTGAAGCTTTCTTT
>TRBJ2-5|NA|TRBV15
CATSEPRVKVSETQYF
TGTGCCACCAGCGAGCCCCGGGTCAAAGTTTCGGAGACCCAGTACTTC
>TRBJ2-1|NA|TRBV15
CATSRATGSYNEQFF
TGTGCCACCAGCCGAGCGACAGGCTCCTACAATGAGCAGTTCTTC
>TRBJ2-7|NA|TRBV27
CASSSWGPDHSYEQYF
TGTGCCAGCAGTTCCTGGGGGCCAGACCACTCCTACGAGCAGTACTTC